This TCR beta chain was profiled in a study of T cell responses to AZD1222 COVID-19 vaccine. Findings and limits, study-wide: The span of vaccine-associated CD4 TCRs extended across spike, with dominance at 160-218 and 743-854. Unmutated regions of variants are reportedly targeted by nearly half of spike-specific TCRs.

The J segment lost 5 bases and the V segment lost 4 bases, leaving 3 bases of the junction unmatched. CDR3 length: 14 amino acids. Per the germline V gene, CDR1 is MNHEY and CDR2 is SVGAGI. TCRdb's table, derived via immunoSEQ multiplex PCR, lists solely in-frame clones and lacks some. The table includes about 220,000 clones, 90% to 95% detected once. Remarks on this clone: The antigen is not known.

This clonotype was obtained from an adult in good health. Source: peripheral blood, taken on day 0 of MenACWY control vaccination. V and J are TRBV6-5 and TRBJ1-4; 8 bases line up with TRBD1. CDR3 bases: TGTGCCAGCAGTTCAAGGACAGGGAATGAAAAACTGTTTTTT. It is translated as CASSSRTGNEKLFF.